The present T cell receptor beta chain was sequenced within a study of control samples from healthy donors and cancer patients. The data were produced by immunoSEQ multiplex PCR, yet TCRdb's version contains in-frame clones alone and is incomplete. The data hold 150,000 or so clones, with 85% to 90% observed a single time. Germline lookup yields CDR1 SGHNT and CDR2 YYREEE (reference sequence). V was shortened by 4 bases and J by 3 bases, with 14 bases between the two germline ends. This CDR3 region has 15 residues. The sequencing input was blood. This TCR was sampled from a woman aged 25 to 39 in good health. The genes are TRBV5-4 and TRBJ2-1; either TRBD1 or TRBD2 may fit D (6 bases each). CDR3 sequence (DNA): TGTGCCAGCAGCGGGCGGGACAAGGACTACAATGAGCAGTTCTTC. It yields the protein CASSGRDKDYNEQFF.